The 13 T cell receptor beta chains in this list originate from one sample, sequenced in a study of blood T cell repertoires in COVID-19. Data came from immunoSEQ multiplex PCR; TCRdb stores just in-frame clones and leaves some out. The table shows roughly 190,000 clones, with roughly 76% occurring only once. The sample was peripheral blood. Receptor source: a woman aged 45 to 65 with active or convalescent COVID-19.

The J gene is TRBJ2-5, the V gene TRBV6-2 or TRBV6-3; TRBD2 agrees at 10 bases. The V gene end was trimmed by 2 bases and the J gene end by 2 bases; junction bases not matched to a gene: 8. Germline-derived CDR1 and CDR2 are MNHEY and SVGEGT. The length of the CDR3 is 17 residues. The CDR3 DNA is TGTGCCAGCAGTTACGCTCGAGCGGGGGGGAGTCAAGAGACCCAGTACTTC. It codes for CASSYARAGGSQETQYF.

This chain uses TRBV25-1 with TRBJ2-2; maybe TRBD2 (6 bases). V lost 2 bases and J 4 bases, leaving 11 bases between the germline ends. The CDR3 sequence is 15 residues long. Germline V CDR1 and CDR2: MGHDK, SYGVNS. As DNA, the CDR3 is TGTGCCAGCAGTGAACCGGGACTTCGCACCGGGGAGCTGTTTTTT. Amino acids: CASSEPGLRTGELFF.

This chain connects TRBV9 to TRBJ2-3; 7 bases line up with TRBD2. This CDR3 has 15 residues. J lost 4 bases, V lost 4 bases, and 9 bases had no gene match. Germline assignment: CDR1 SGDLS and CDR2 YYNGEE. The CDR3 DNA is TGTGCCAGCAGCCTGGGCGCGGGGGAGTCAGATACGCAGTATTTT. Translated, it gives CASSLGAGESDTQYF.

The chain combines TRBV10-3 with TRBJ1-2; TRBD1 matches at 9 bases. The CDR3 is made up of 14 amino acids. V was clipped by 6 bases and J by 4 bases; unmatched bases: 6. Per germline, CDR1 ENHRY and CDR2 SYGVKD. Written as DNA, the CDR3 is TGTGCCATCAGAGGGACAGGGCTTAGCTATGGCTACACCTTC. Translated: CAIRGTGLSYGYTF.

V gene TRBV7-2 combines with J gene TRBJ1-4; TRBD1 matches 7 bases. Germline loops: CDR1 SGHTA, CDR2 FQGNSA. J gave up 6 bases and V 4 bases, and 5 bases lay outside the gene matches. This CDR3 region has 14 residues. The CDR3 protein is CASSSSGTDEKLFF. The CDR3, as DNA: TGTGCCAGCAGCTCTTCCGGGACAGATGAAAAACTGTTTTTT.

Concerning this clone: An end of the junction differs from the germline gene, which may be a read error. The chain combines TRBV2 with TRBJ2-5, with 16 bases aligning to TRBD2. Germline-derived CDR1 and CDR2 are SNHLY and FYNNEI. This CDR3 spans 17 amino acids. The CDR3 spells CASSEGTSGRAWETQYF. CDR3 bases: TGTGCCAGCAGCGAAGGGACTAGCGGGAGGGCCTGGGAGACCCAGTACTTC.

V is TRBV7-2 and J is TRBJ2-3; 10 nucleotides align to TRBD2. In germline, CDR1 is SGHTA, CDR2 FQGNSA. The V and J ends lost 1 base and 0 bases, in that order; junction bases with no gene match: 10. CDR3 length: 19 amino acids. The CDR3 protein is CASSLDIPSGGLSTDTQYF. DNA of the CDR3: TGTGCCAGCAGCTTAGATATCCCTAGCGGGGGTCTGAGCACAGATACGCAGTATTTT.

The chain uses TRBV7-9 and TRBJ2-1; D unclear. Germline CDR1 SEHNR, CDR2 FQNEAQ (reference sequence). V was pared by 2 bases and J by 6 bases, with 11 bases between. This CDR3 comprises 14 residues. The CDR3 loop is CASSLTFGLNEQFF. In nucleotides, the CDR3 is TGTGCCAGCAGCTTAACGTTCGGTCTCAATGAGCAGTTCTTC.

The chain uses TRBV13 and TRBJ1-4; maybe TRBD1 (6 bases). Trimming cost V 4 bases and J 8 bases, with 11 bases left between them. This CDR3 region has 13 residues. Germline values: CDR1 PRHDT, CDR2 FYEKMQ (reference sequence). The CDR3 sequence: CASSSSGDEKLFF. The CDR3 DNA follows: TGTGCCAGCAGCTCCTCAGGGGACGAAAAACTGTTTTTT.

This clone was detected ten times or more. The genes are TRBV2 and TRBJ2-7; D is unresolved. The CDR3 extends over 13 amino acids. Germline V gives CDR1 SNHLY, CDR2 FYNNEI. The V gene lost 2 bases and the J gene lost 1 base, with 6 bases spanning the gap. CDR3 nucleotides: TGTGCCAGCAGTGAACCCCTTTCCTACGAGCAGTACTTC. This encodes CASSEPLSYEQYF.

There are a few counts of this clone. The chain carries TRBV14 and TRBJ1-1, with D unclear. V lost 0 bases and J lost 3, with 5 bases in between. CDR3 size: 13 residues. CDR1 is SGHDN and CDR2 is FVKESK in the germline V gene. CDR3 in amino acids: CASSQERYTEAFF. The DNA for the CDR3 is TGTGCCAGCAGCCAAGAACGGTACACTGAAGCTTTCTTT.

The CDR3 DNA is TGTGCCAGCAGTGAAGGGACAGGGGATCACTATGGCTACACCTTC. Its translation is CASSEGTGDHYGYTF. The V gene is TRBV2, the J gene TRBJ1-2, with 9 bases identical to TRBD1. The CDR3 is made up of 15 amino acids. Germline values: CDR1 SNHLY, CDR2 FYNNEI. V lost 1 base to trimming and J lost 3 bases; unmatched junction nucleotides: 3.

The chain has TRBV30 and TRBJ2-2; 10 bases agree with TRBD1. CDR3 length: 16 residues. Trimming cost V 4 bases and J 1 base; bases outside gene matches: 6. Germline-derived CDR1 and CDR2 are GTSNPN and SVGIG (reference sequence). The CDR3 sequence is CAWNGGQGKNTGELFF. The CDR3 DNA reads as TGTGCCTGGAATGGGGGACAGGGGAAGAACACCGGGGAGCTGTTTTTT.